This T cell receptor beta chain appears in the sequencing data of a study of blood T cell repertoires in COVID-19. Generated by immunoSEQ multiplex PCR, the TCRdb table keeps only in-frame clones and is missing some. The sample includes 95,000 to 120,000 clones, more than 65% seen only once; the top ten take less than 2%. Germline CDR1 reads SGDLS; CDR2 reads YYNGEE. The length of the CDR3 is 17 residues. V trimming: 3 bases; J trimming: 1 base; junction bases outside the gene matches: 7. The clonotype originates from a man aged 45-60 years with acute or convalescent COVID-19. Material for sequencing was peripheral blood. This chain connects TRBV9 to TRBJ2-6, with 7 nucleotides matching TRBD1. The CDR3 sequence: CASSAWDSLSGANVLTF. As DNA, the CDR3 is TGTGCCAGCAGCGCTTGGGACAGTCTTTCTGGGGCCAACGTCCTGACTTTC.